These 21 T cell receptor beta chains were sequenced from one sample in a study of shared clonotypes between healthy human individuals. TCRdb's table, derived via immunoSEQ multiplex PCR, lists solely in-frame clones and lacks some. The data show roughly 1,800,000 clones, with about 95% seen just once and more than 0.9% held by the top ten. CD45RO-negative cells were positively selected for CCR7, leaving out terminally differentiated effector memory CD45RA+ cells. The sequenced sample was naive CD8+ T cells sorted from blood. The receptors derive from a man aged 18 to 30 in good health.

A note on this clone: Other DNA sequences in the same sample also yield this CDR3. The CDR3 region is CASSVGGGNEQYF. CDR3 nucleotide sequence: TGTGCCAGCAGCGTAGGAGGTGGGAACGAGCAGTACTTC. The V gene is TRBV9, the J gene TRBJ2-7; D not resolved. Trimming left V 0 bases short and J 5 bases short, with 9 bases between. CDR3 size: 13 residues. CDR1 is SGDLS and CDR2 is YYNGEE in the germline V gene.

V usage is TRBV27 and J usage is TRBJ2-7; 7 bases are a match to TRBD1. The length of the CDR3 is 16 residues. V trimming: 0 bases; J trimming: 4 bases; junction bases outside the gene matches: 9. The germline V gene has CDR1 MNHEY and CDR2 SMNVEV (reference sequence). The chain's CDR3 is CASSLSLGTVIYEQYF. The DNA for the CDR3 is TGTGCCAGCAGTTTATCGTTGGGGACAGTGATATACGAGCAGTACTTC.

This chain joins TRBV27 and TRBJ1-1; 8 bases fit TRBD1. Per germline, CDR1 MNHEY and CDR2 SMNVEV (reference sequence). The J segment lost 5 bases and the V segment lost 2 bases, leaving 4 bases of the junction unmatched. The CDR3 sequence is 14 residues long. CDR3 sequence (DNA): TGTGCCAGCAGTTTACGGGACAGGTCTACTGAAGCTTTCTTT. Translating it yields CASSLRDRSTEAFF.

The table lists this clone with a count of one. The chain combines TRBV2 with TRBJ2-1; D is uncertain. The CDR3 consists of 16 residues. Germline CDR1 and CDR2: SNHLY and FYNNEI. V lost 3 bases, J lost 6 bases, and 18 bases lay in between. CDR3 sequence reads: CASSELSVKSFNEQFF. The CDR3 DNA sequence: TGTGCCAGCAGTGAGTTAAGCGTAAAATCGTTCAATGAGCAGTTCTTC.

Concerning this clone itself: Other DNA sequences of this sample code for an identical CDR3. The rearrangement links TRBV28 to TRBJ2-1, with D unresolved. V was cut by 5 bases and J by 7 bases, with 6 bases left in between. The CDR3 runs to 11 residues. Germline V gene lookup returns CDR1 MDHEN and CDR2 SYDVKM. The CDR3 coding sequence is TGTGCCAGCAGTCCCGGGAATGAGCAGTTCTTC. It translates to CASSPGNEQFF.

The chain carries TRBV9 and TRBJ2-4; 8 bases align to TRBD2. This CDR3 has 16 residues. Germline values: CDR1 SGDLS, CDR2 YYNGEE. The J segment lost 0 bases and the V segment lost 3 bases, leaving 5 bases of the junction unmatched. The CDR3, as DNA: TGTGCCAGCAGCGATAGCGGGAACTTAGCCAAAAACATTCAGTACTTC. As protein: CASSDSGNLAKNIQYF.

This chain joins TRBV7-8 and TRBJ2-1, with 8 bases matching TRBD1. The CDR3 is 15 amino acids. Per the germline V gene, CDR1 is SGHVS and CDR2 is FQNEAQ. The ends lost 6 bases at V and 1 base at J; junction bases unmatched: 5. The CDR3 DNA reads TGTGCCAGCAGGGTTACAGGGGGTTCCTACAATGAGCAGTTCTTC. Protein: CASRVTGGSYNEQFF.

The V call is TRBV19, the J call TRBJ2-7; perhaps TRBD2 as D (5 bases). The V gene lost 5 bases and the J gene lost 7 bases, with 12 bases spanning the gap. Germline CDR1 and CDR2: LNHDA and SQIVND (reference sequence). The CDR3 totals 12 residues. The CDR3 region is CASSSFGEEQYF. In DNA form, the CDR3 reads TGTGCCAGTAGTTCCTTCGGGGAGGAGCAGTACTTC.

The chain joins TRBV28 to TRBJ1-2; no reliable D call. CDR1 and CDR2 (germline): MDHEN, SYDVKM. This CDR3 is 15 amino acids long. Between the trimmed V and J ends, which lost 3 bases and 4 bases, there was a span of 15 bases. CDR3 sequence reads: CASSFVLEDPYGYTF. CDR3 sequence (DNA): TGTGCCAGCAGTTTCGTTTTGGAGGACCCCTATGGCTACACCTTC.

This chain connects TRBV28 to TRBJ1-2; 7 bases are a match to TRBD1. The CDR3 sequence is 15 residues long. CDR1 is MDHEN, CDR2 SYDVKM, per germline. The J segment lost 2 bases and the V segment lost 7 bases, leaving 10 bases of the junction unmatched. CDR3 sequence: CASISLKGGNYGYTF. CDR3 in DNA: TGTGCCAGCATCTCTCTAAAAGGGGGCAACTATGGCTACACCTTC.

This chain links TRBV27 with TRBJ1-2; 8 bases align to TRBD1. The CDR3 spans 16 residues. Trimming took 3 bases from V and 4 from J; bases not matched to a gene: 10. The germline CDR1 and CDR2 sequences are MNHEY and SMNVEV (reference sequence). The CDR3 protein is CASSFQGQASVYGYTF. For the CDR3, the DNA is TGTGCCAGCAGTTTCCAGGGACAGGCTTCGGTCTATGGCTACACCTTC.

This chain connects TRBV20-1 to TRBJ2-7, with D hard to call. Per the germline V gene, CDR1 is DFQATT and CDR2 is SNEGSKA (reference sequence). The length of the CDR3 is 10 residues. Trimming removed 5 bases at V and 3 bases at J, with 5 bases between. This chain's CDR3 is CSARNYEQYF. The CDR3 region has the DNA TGCAGTGCTCGCAACTACGAGCAGTACTTC.

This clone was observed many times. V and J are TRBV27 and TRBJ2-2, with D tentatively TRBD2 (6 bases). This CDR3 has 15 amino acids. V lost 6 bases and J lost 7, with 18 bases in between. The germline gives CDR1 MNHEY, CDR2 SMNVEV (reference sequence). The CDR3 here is CASSTMDGGHGELFF. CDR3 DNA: TGTGCCAGCAGCACTATGGACGGAGGGCACGGGGAGCTGTTTTTT.

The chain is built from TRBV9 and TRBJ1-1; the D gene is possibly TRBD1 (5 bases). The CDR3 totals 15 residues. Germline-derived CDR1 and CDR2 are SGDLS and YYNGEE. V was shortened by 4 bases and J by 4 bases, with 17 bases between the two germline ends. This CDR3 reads CASSPAAGWGTEAFF. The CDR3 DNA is TGTGCCAGCAGCCCAGCAGCAGGGTGGGGCACTGAAGCTTTCTTT. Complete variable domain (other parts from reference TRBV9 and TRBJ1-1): DSGVTQTPKHLITATGQRVTLRCSPRSGDLSVYWYQQSLDQGLQFLIQYYNGEERAKGNILERFSAQQFPDLHSELNLSSLELGDSALYFCASSPAAGWGTEAFFGQGTRLTVV.

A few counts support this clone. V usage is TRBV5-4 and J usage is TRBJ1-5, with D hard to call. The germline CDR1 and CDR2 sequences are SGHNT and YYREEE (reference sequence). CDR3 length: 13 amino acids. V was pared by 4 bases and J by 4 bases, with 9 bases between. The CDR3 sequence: CASSEYGNQPQHF. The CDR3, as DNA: TGTGCCAGCAGCGAGTACGGAAATCAGCCCCAGCATTTT.

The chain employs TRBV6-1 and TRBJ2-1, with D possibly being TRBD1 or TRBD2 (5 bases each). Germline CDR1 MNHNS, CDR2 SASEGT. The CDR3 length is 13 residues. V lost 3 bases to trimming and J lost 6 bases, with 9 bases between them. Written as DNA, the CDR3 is TGTGCCAGCAGTGAGCGAGGGGCCAATGAGCAGTTCTTC. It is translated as CASSERGANEQFF.

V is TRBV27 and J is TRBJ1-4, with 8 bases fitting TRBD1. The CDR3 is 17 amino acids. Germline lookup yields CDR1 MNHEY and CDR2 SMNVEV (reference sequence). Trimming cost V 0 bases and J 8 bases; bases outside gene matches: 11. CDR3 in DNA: TGTGCCAGCAGTTTATCAGGGGTCCAGGGGGCCGGAGAAAAACTGTTTTTT. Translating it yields CASSLSGVQGAGEKLFF.

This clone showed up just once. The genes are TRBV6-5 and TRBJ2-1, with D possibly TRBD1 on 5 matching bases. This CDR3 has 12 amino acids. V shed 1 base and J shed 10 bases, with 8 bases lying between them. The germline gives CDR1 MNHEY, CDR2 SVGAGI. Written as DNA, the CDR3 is TGTGCCAGCAGTTACTTCCAGGGAGAGCAGTTCTTC. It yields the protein CASSYFQGEQFF.

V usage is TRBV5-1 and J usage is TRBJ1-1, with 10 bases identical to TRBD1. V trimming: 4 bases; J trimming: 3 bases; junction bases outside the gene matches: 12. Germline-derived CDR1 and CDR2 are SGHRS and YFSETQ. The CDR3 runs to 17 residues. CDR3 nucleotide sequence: TGCGCCAGCAGCCCGAACCTGGTGGGACAGGGGCACACTGAAGCTTTCTTT. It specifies CASSPNLVGQGHTEAFF.

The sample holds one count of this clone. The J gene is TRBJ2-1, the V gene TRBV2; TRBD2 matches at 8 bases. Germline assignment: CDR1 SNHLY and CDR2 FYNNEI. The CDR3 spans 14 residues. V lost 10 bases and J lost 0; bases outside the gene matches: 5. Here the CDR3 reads CATGGTTSYNEQFF. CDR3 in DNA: TGTGCCACGGGGGGGACGACCTCCTACAATGAGCAGTTCTTC.

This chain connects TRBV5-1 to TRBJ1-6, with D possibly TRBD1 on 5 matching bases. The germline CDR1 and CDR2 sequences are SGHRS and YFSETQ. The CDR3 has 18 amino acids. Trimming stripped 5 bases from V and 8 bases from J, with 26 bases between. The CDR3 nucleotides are TGCGCCAGCAGTGAGGGAGGAAGAGCAGGGCGTATGGATTCACCCCTCCACTTT. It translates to CASSEGGRAGRMDSPLHF.